This note documents a single T cell receptor (beta chain) sequence. Assay: immunoSEQ multiplex PCR; the TCRdb copy retains only in-frame clones and omits some. Of under 250,000 clones in the sample, 70% to 90% are singletons; the top ten hold 11%. The germline V gene encodes CDR1 SGHRS and CDR2 YFSETQ. The V end lost 4 bases, the J end lost 4 bases, and 14 bases lay between the germline ends. The CDR3 contains 14 residues. These data come from a study of blood T cell repertoires in COVID-19. As for the study in general: From T cells, B-cell-depleted T cells, or PBMCs came the material, which was cDNA or gDNA.

The clonotype was recovered from a man aged 50 to 60 with COVID-19, enrolled during active disease. The sequenced sample was peripheral blood. V usage is TRBV5-1 and J usage is TRBJ1-2, with TRBD1 as a possible D gene (5 bases). Written as DNA, the CDR3 is TGCGCCAGCAGCCCGCGGGGCGACTCCTATGGCTACACCTTC. Translated, it gives CASSPRGDSYGYTF.